The clone carrying this TCR beta chain was observed many times. Germline V gives CDR1 SGHTA, CDR2 FQGNSA. The CDR3 covers 14 residues. The V end was cut by 0 bases, the J end by 4 bases, with 9 bases between. The time point was: pre-sensitization, week 0. Regarding treatment: therapeutic diphenylcyclopropenone sensitization with weekly scalp DPC. TCRdb fed the RACE reads into MiXCR, producing one record per CDR3 protein. The table lists 250,000 or so distinct CDR3 sequences, around 7.3% of them singletons. These data are taken from a study of human T cells and chemical hapten exposure. This clonotype was obtained from a man between 18 and 29 years old with alopecia areata. Some clones in this sample may be carry-over from other donors' samples. V usage is TRBV7-2 and J usage is TRBJ1-1; D is undetermined. The specimen comprised whole blood, sampled in connection with sensitization to the hapten diphenylcyclopropenone (DPC). The CDR3 is CASSLARELTEAFF. CDR3 DNA sequence: TGTGCCAGCAGCTTAGCGAGGGAACTCACTGAAGCTTTCTTT.